This T cell receptor beta chain was sequenced for a study of early T cells in non-severe SARS-CoV-2 infection (dated by TCRdb to the early 2020s). Concerning the study at large: Because TCR sequencing relied on bulk RNA taken from unsorted whole blood, pairing of alpha and beta chains was not possible. What the study reported, not specific to this receptor: VDJdb matching was skewed toward anti-spike CD8 responses, so virus-specific expansions were likely underestimated and private and CD4 specificities were missed.

This was a case-control study nested in a cohort of healthcare workers in London, UK, who had nasopharyngeal swab PCR tests and blood samples taken every week. Healthcare workers were enrolled in the week of the UK lockdown, from 23 to 31 March 2020, and were followed every week for up to about 16 weeks. Library preparation was by 5' RACE. The sample was run on a NextSeq 500. The TCR library protocol attached unique molecular identifiers to individual cDNA molecules to correct for sequencing error and PCR bias. TCR alpha and beta chains were both sequenced, and the abundances of alpha and beta sequences in each sample were closely correlated with each other. The authors' analysis ran thus. V gene, J gene and CDR3 annotation of TCR sequences was performed with Decombinator V4. Expanded TCRs were defined as changing significantly between any two time points under a Poisson model with p below 0.0001. TCR abundances were normalised to the total number of TCRs sequenced per sample and expressed as counts per million. VDJdb, accessed on 1 November 2021, was searched for TCRs annotated for CMV, EBV and SARS-CoV-2, and TCRs annotated for more than one antigen were excluded. In TCRdb, the public reads were trimmed at Q25 with fastp and aligned with MiXCR, with productive beta chains retained. Each entry is one CDR3 protein sequence, shown with its most common DNA and genes. The V and J calls and clone size come from TCRdb's table, not from the authors' own analysis. This sample gives 50,000 to 80,000 distinct CDR3 sequences in total; approximately 8.8% of them show up just once. Roughly 13% of the sample belongs to the ten largest clones.

This clonotype occurred a few times. Its antigen is unknown. No qualities accompany the bases; no much larger clone lies one base away. The sequence came from an adult who was a healthcare worker with PCR-confirmed SARS-CoV-2 infection or an uninfected control (not recorded which). The material sequenced was whole blood, taken at baseline.

Here the CDR3 is given as CASRDTGETGELFF. At the DNA level, the sequence is TGTGCCAGCAGGGATACAGGGGAGACCGGGGAGCTGTTTTTT. The chain is assembled from TRBV6-2 or TRBV6-3 and TRBJ2-2; 7 central nucleotides agree with TRBD1. Taken from the germline V gene, the CDR1 and CDR2 loops are MNHEY and SVGEGT. V is pruned by 6 bases and J by 5 bases, leaving 6 bases of the junction without a gene match. Measured from the cysteine to the phenylalanine, the CDR3 is 14 residues long. The kept DNA is CDR3 alone, 42 bases in frame from the first base.